The present T cell receptor beta chain was sequenced within a study of tumor-infiltrating lymphocytes in primary liver carcinoma. This clonotype was seen repeatedly, ten times or more. Trimming at V came to 2 bases and at J to 8 bases, leaving 7 bases not matched to a gene. The CDR3 totals 15 residues. CDR1 and CDR2 (germline): MGHDK, SYGVNS. Starting material of 450 to 550 ng total RNA yielded TCR beta cDNA via a constant-region primer. Libraries covering TCR beta were generated through three nested multiplex PCR rounds (using a slightly modified ARM-PCR). Amplification in the first two PCR rounds was performed using TRBV1-TRBV30 forward primers and a C-beta reverse primer for around 10 cycles each. TCRdb analysed the multiplex PCR reads with MiXCR anew, one entry per CDR3 protein. Seen here are roughly 330,000 distinct CDR3 sequences, 65% observed once, and the top ten hold about 6.1%. Unsorted whole blood served as the source of blood RNA, and germline DNA was extracted as well. Collected before surgery were roughly 3.9 milliliters of peripheral blood.

The source of this sequence is a man aged 35 to 55 with primary liver carcinoma and hepatitis B virus infection. Sequenced: peripheral blood. The chain combines TRBV25-1 with TRBJ1-4; 8 bases align to TRBD1. CDR3 sequence: CASSEGGQGGEKLFF. DNA of the CDR3: TGTGCCAGCAGTGAAGGCGGACAGGGAGGGGAAAAACTGTTTTTT.